This TCR beta chain stems from a study of OX40 agonist ivuxolimab in advanced cancers. Broader study findings: Doses of 0.1 to 3.0 mg/kg were accompanied by clonal expansion of CD4+ and CD8+ blood T cells by week 6.

Clones were read by immunoSEQ multiplex PCR, and TCRdb kept only the in-frame ones, dropping some. The data contain around 5,600 clones, more than 75% of them singletons. Concerning this clone itself: As yet, its antigen is unknown.

Source: CD4+ or CD8+ T cells sorted from blood, taken in a trial of the OX40 agonist ivuxolimab. The origin of this receptor is an adult with an advanced solid tumor such as melanoma, head and neck, liver or kidney cancer.

For the CDR3, the DNA is TGTGCCACCAGCTCTCGTGGGCAAGATTACGAGCAGTACTTC. Protein: CATSSRGQDYEQYF. The rearrangement links TRBV15 to TRBJ2-7; D gene unclear. Germline lookup yields CDR1 LNHNV and CDR2 YYDKDF (reference sequence). V gave up 5 bases and J gave up 4 bases, with 15 bases separating them. The CDR3 is 14 residues long.